Following are 27 T cell receptor beta chains from one sample sequenced in a study of T-cell memory formation after mild COVID-19. MiXCR, applied by TCRdb to the 5' RACE reads, yields one record per CDR3 protein. The data show over 350,000 distinct CDR3 sequences, with 20% to 25% seen just once and roughly 9.7% held by the top ten. Sequencing was done on a sample of PBMCs or a T cell subset sorted from them (not recorded which). Source of these receptors: an adult woman who had mild COVID-19 (a few samples of this study predate the infection). Cell type and time point are not known.

V usage is TRBV12-3 or TRBV12-4 and J usage is TRBJ1-2; no clear D. V shed 7 bases and J shed 4 bases, with 10 bases lying between them. The length of the CDR3 is 12 residues. The DNA of the CDR3 is TGTGCCAGCACCCTAAGTACCTATGGCTACACCTTC. This translates into CASTLSTYGYTF.

The V gene is TRBV7-6, the J gene TRBJ1-1; D is uncertain. Between the trimmed V and J ends, which lost 5 bases and 4 bases, there was a span of 17 bases. Germline assignment: CDR1 SGHVS and CDR2 FNYEAQ. CDR3 size: 15 residues. The CDR3 coding sequence is TGTGCCAGCAGCCCCTTTGTAGTGGTAAGCACTGAAGCTTTCTTT. Translated, it gives CASSPFVVVSTEAFF.

This clonotype was counted a few times. This rearrangement joins TRBV29-1 to TRBJ2-5, with TRBD2 identical over 12 bases. V shed 6 bases and J 5 bases; nucleotides not matched to a gene: 10. This CDR3 has 15 amino acids. Looked up from germline, CDR1 is SQVTM and CDR2 is ANQGSEA. CDR3 DNA: TGCAGCGTGGCTAGCGGGGGGGCCGGATGGGAGACCCAGTACTTC. This codes for CSVASGGAGWETQYF.

This clonotype was detected a few times. The rearrangement joins TRBV7-2 to TRBJ1-1; D gene ambiguous. Germline V lookup: CDR1 SGHTA, CDR2 FQGNSA. The V and J ends lost 4 bases and 1 base respectively, with 10 bases between them. The CDR3 has 14 residues. CDR3 coding DNA: TGTGCCAGCAGCTCACGGGTTACGAACACTGAAGCTTTCTTT. It is translated as CASSSRVTNTEAFF. Based on the CDR3 plus reference TRBV7-2 and TRBJ1-1, the full variable domain is GAGVSQSPSNKVTEKGKDVELRCDPISGHTALYWYRQSLGQGLEFLIYFQGNSAPDKSGLPSDRFSAERTGGSVSTLTIQRTQQEDSAVYLCASSSRVTNTEAFFGQGTRLTVV.

The sample holds a few counts of this clonotype. The chain uses TRBV24-1 and TRBJ1-1, with 8 bases aligning to TRBD1. Looked up from germline, CDR1 is KGHDR and CDR2 is SFDVKD. The CDR3 extends over 14 amino acids. Trimming cost V 3 bases and J 3 bases; bases outside gene matches: 2. The CDR3 sequence is CATSDATGDTEAFF. Here the CDR3 DNA reads TGTGCCACCAGTGATGCGACAGGGGACACTGAAGCTTTCTTT.

The V gene is TRBV25-1, the J gene TRBJ1-4; D uncertain. CDR1 is MGHDK, CDR2 SYGVNS, per germline. The CDR3 runs to 15 residues. V was shortened by 4 bases and J by 3 bases, with 12 bases between the two germline ends. CDR3 coding DNA: TGTGCCAGCAGTGTTCTTCAGGACCCTAATGAAAAACTGTTTTTT. It translates to CASSVLQDPNEKLFF.

This clonotype was observed a handful of times. The rearrangement links TRBV25-1 to TRBJ2-7; D ambiguous. The V and J ends lost 7 bases and 2 bases respectively, with 6 bases between them. The CDR3 extends over 11 amino acids. Germline-derived CDR1 and CDR2 are MGHDK and SYGVNS. CDR3 nucleotide sequence: TGTGCCAGCAAAAAGACCTACGAGCAGTACTTC. Translated, it gives CASKKTYEQYF.

This clonotype was seen ten or more times. V and J are TRBV14 and TRBJ2-3, with D hard to call. The germline V gene encodes CDR1 SGHDN and CDR2 FVKESK. Trimming took 4 bases from V and 2 from J, leaving 4 bases between them. The CDR3 sequence is 12 residues long. The DNA of the CDR3 is TGTGCCAGCAGCCCCCACACAGATACGCAGTATTTT. This gives the protein CASSPHTDTQYF.

In this sample, this clonotype turned up a few times. The V call is TRBV28, the J call TRBJ2-7, with 7 bases matching TRBD2. J was trimmed by 12 bases and V by 7 bases; bases with no gene match: 15. Per germline, CDR1 MDHEN and CDR2 SYDVKM. This CDR3 has 13 residues. The CDR3 reads CASTQQASGGAYF. For the CDR3, the DNA is TGTGCCAGCACCCAACAGGCTAGCGGCGGTGCGTACTTC.

This sequence joins TRBV7-9 and TRBJ2-7, with D perhaps TRBD1 (5 bases). Between the trimmed V and J ends, which lost 3 bases and 0 bases, there was a span of 21 bases. Germline V lookup: CDR1 SEHNR, CDR2 FQNEAQ (reference sequence). The CDR3 consists of 18 residues. CDR3 region: CASSLGLIGSRASYEQYF. The DNA for the CDR3 is TGTGCCAGCAGCTTGGGATTGATAGGGTCCAGGGCCTCCTACGAGCAGTACTTC.

The chain employs TRBV29-1 and TRBJ2-1, with 7 bases that match TRBD1. V dropped 3 bases and J dropped 7; count of bases not matched to a gene: 9. The CDR3 loop spans 14 amino acids. Germline V gene data show CDR1 as SQVTM and CDR2 as ANQGSEA. The CDR3 loop reads CSVDRQGWGNEQFF. In DNA, the CDR3 is TGCAGCGTTGACAGACAGGGCTGGGGGAATGAGCAGTTCTTC.

The chain joins TRBV7-9 to TRBJ2-7; 8 nucleotides agree with TRBD1. This CDR3 contains 14 residues. Germline CDR1 is SEHNR and CDR2 is FQNEAQ (reference sequence). Germline trimming cut 3 bases from V and 5 bases from J; bases unmatched to any gene: 6. The CDR3 reads CASSLDRAPHEQYF. The CDR3 region has the DNA TGTGCCAGCAGCTTGGACAGGGCCCCCCACGAGCAGTACTTC.

This chain connects TRBV9 to TRBJ2-7; 11 bases agree with TRBD1. The V and J ends lost 6 bases and 6 bases, in that order; junction bases with no gene match: 5. The CDR3 spans 13 residues. The germline V gene encodes CDR1 SGDLS and CDR2 YYNGEE. CDR3 in amino acids: CASKDRGPGEQYF. The CDR3 DNA reads TGTGCCAGCAAGGACAGGGGGCCCGGCGAGCAGTACTTC.

This clonotype was recorded a few times. The chain links TRBV24-1 to TRBJ2-1; 7 bases fit TRBD2. The CDR3 totals 19 residues. Germline V CDR1 and CDR2: KGHDR, SFDVKD. J was trimmed by 0 bases and V by 1 base; bases with no gene match: 11. The CDR3 bases are TGTGCCACCAGTGATTTAAGGGGTAGCGGGCCCAGCTCCTACAATGAGCAGTTCTTC. Protein: CATSDLRGSGPSSYNEQFF.

A few counts support this clonotype. The chain links TRBV18 to TRBJ2-7, with D possibly matching TRBD2 (5 bases). Trimming took off 3 bases at V and 3 bases at J, with 9 bases between the two ends. Germline assignment: CDR1 KGHSH and CDR2 LQKENI. The CDR3 has 13 amino acids. The CDR3 region has the DNA TGTGCCAGCTCACCTAGTGAGGGCTACGAGCAGTACTTC. It encodes CASSPSEGYEQYF.

This clonotype has only a few counts. This sequence joins TRBV11-2 and TRBJ2-7; TRBD2 aligns across 13 bases. Germline CDR1 is SGHAT and CDR2 is FQNNGV. J gave up 3 bases and V 5 bases, and 7 bases lay outside the gene matches. CDR3 length: 16 amino acids. CDR3 loop: CASSHTRTSGGYEQYF. CDR3 DNA sequence: TGTGCCAGCAGCCATACTCGGACTAGCGGGGGCTACGAGCAGTACTTC.

The V call is TRBV6-2 or TRBV6-3, the J call TRBJ2-1, with 13 bases identical to TRBD2. This CDR3 comprises 18 residues. The germline gives CDR1 MNHEY, CDR2 SVGEGT. Unmatched junction bases numbered 16, after V lost 7 bases and J lost 7 bases. This chain's CDR3 is CASTEALTLAGGRNEQFF. The CDR3 DNA sequence: TGTGCCAGCACCGAAGCCCTTACACTAGCGGGAGGGCGGAATGAGCAGTTCTTC.

The chain couples TRBV20-1 to TRBJ2-3; 9 bases match TRBD2. The CDR3 loop spans 22 amino acids. CDR1 is DFQATT, CDR2 SNEGSKA, per germline (reference sequence). V dropped 0 bases and J dropped 6; count of bases not matched to a gene: 28. The CDR3 nucleotides read TGCAGTGCTAGAGATCCATCTCGGGGCGGGGGGGAAACCAACTACCCGCCGGATACGCAGTATTTT. Residues: CSARDPSRGGGETNYPPDTQYF.

The gene calls are TRBV4-1 and TRBJ2-7; tentatively, D is TRBD2 (5 bases). The CDR3 has 16 amino acids. CDR1 is MGHRA and CDR2 is YSYEKL in the germline V gene. Deletions cut 3 bases from V and 2 bases from J, with 17 bases between. The DNA of the CDR3 is TGCGCCAGCAGCCAGCTAGAGGGATCCTGGCCCTACGAGCAGTACTTC. Translating it yields CASSQLEGSWPYEQYF.

This clonotype was found a few times. The J gene is TRBJ2-1, the V gene TRBV30; 11 bases map to TRBD2. Germline CDR1 and CDR2: GTSNPN and SVGIG (reference sequence). The ends lost 5 bases at V and 8 bases at J; junction bases unmatched: 26. The CDR3 contains 20 residues. Here the CDR3 reads CAWGRKRGSGGGTLLDEQFF. The CDR3 nucleotides read TGTGCCTGGGGGCGCAAACGAGGTAGCGGGGGGGGTACCCTTCTCGATGAGCAGTTCTTC. The full variable domain, with the rest looked up from reference TRBV30 and TRBJ2-1, is SQTIHQWPATLVQPVGSPLSLECTVEGTSNPNLYWYRQAAGRGLQLLFYSVGIGQISSEVPQNLSASRPQDRQFILSSKKLLLSDSGFYLCAWGRKRGSGGGTLLDEQFFGPGTRLTVL.

This clonotype showed up just a few times. The CDR3 DNA follows: TGTGCCAGCAGTCCCACGGGGGGGGATCAGCCCCAGCATTTT. It codes for CASSPTGGDQPQHF. The J gene is TRBJ1-5, the V gene TRBV12-3 or TRBV12-4, with D tentatively TRBD1 (5 bases). The V gene lost 5 bases and the J gene lost 5 bases, with 13 bases spanning the gap. The length of the CDR3 is 14 residues.

V usage is TRBV7-8 and J usage is TRBJ2-3; D might be TRBD2 (6 bases). Trimming cost V 1 base and J 0 bases, with 23 bases left between them. CDR3 length: 20 residues. Germline CDR1 and CDR2: SGHVS and FQNEAQ. CDR3 DNA: TGTGCCAGCAGCTTAGTAGGGGAGGTCGACTTGACACCTAGCACAGATACGCAGTATTTT. Amino acids: CASSLVGEVDLTPSTDTQYF.

The sample holds many counts of this clonotype. CDR3 loop: CASSLRQTNTEAFF. The CDR3 DNA sequence: TGTGCCAGCAGTTTACGGCAGACGAACACTGAAGCTTTCTTT. The chain uses TRBV12-3 or TRBV12-4 and TRBJ1-1; D gene unclear. This CDR3 has 14 residues. Trimming took off 2 bases at V and 1 base at J, with 8 bases between the two ends.

Comments on this clonotype: This is likely a read error, given that the CDR3 carries no conserved phenylalanine or tryptophan at its end. The gene calls are TRBV7-2 and TRBJ2-3; D perhaps matches TRBD2 (6 bases). With 8 bases removed from V and 6 bases from J, the gap between germline ends came to 12 bases. Per the germline V gene, CDR1 is SGHTA and CDR2 is FQGNSA. The CDR3 sequence is 12 residues long. This chain's CDR3 is CASSRGFDTQYS. The CDR3 bases are TGTGCCAGCTCGCGGGGCTTTGATACGCAGTATTCT.

The rearrangement uses TRBV4-2 and TRBJ2-7, with D possibly being TRBD2 (5 bases). This CDR3 has 17 residues. Deletions cut 4 bases from V and 0 bases from J, with 19 bases between. Germline loops: CDR1 LGHNA, CDR2 YNFKEQ. Written as DNA, the CDR3 is TGTGCCAGCAGCCCGGACGCCGCTAGCCCCAGCTCCTACGAGCAGTACTTC. Its translation is CASSPDAASPSSYEQYF.

The chain employs TRBV7-9 and TRBJ2-3, with 12 bases identical to TRBD2. V was pared by 3 bases and J by 4 bases, with 5 bases of the junction left unmatched. Germline CDR1 and CDR2: SEHNR and FQNEAQ (reference sequence). CDR3 length equals 16 residues. The CDR3 DNA reads TGTGCCAGCAGCTTCCGACTAGCGGGAGACGCAGATACGCAGTATTTT. This codes for CASSFRLAGDADTQYF.

The rearrangement uses TRBV7-2 and TRBJ2-7; TRBD2 agrees at 11 bases. The CDR3 is 15 amino acids. J was trimmed by 2 bases and V by 5 bases; bases with no gene match: 5. Germline assignment: CDR1 SGHTA and CDR2 FQGNSA. CDR3 DNA sequence: TGTGCCAGCAGCATAATACTAGCGGGGGCCTACGAGCAGTACTTC. It specifies CASSIILAGAYEQYF. The variable domain in full, completed from reference TRBV7-2 and TRBJ2-7, reads GAGVSQSPSNKVTEKGKDVELRCDPISGHTALYWYRQSLGQGLEFLIYFQGNSAPDKSGLPSDRFSAERTGGSVSTLTIQRTQQEDSAVYLCASSIILAGAYEQYFGPGTRLTVT.